Reported below is one TCR beta chain. The CDR3 is 15 residues long. The J segment lost 8 bases and the V segment lost 0 bases, leaving 6 bases of the junction unmatched. The germline CDR1 and CDR2 sequences are MNHEY and SMNVEV (reference sequence). Per the original methods: Estimation of nucleated cell counts was performed using reference gene primer amplification. Assay used: immunoSEQ multiplex PCR; TCRdb lists only in-frame clones, some missing. V, J and clone size reflect that table, while D and trimming were determined from the DNA. Of a few hundred thousand clones in the sample, less than 85% were seen once. The data are from a study of blood T cell repertoires in COVID-19. Study in general: Researchers got acute and convalescent COVID-19 samples from the United States, Italy and Spain. PBMCs, B-cell-depleted T cells, or T cells were the source of the cDNA or gDNA that made up the material.

The sequence was obtained from a woman younger than 30 with acute or convalescent COVID-19. Material: peripheral blood. This chain uses TRBV27 with TRBJ2-1; 8 bases line up with TRBD2. The DNA for the CDR3 is TGTGCCAGCAGTTTATCCGGGACTAGTAGGCATGAGCAGTTCTTC. Its translation: CASSLSGTSRHEQFF.